This T cell receptor (beta chain) appears in the sequencing data of a study of cytomegalovirus exposure and HLA in healthy donors. Overall study: Approximately 180 million T cells yielded about 120 million unique TCR beta sequences, as an earlier analysis found. Study findings and constraints: The authors later found HLA-associated TCR beta chains more clonally expanded than equally common others. TCR beta chains numbering 164 were designated cytomegalovirus-associated. Highest at DRB1 and lowest at HLA-C, TCR association rates differed among HLA loci in a later analysis.

Worth noting for this clone: Its specificity is not known.

The primer mix had 60 Vbeta and 13 Jbeta primers. TCRdb's table, derived via immunoSEQ multiplex PCR, lists solely in-frame clones and lacks some. The data show more than 85,000 clones, with around 80% seen just once and under 5% held by the top ten. The receptor comes from a female donor in good health and CMV-seropositive. Input material: PBMCs.

CDR3 loop: CASSEGGRVYEQYF. For the CDR3, the DNA is TGTGCCAGCAGTGAGGGTGGCAGGGTCTACGAGCAGTACTTC. This chain links TRBV6-1 with TRBJ2-7, with a possible D match to TRBD1 (5 bases). This CDR3 contains 14 residues. Trimming left V 3 bases short and J 3 bases short, with 12 bases between. CDR1 and CDR2 (germline): MNHNS, SASEGT.